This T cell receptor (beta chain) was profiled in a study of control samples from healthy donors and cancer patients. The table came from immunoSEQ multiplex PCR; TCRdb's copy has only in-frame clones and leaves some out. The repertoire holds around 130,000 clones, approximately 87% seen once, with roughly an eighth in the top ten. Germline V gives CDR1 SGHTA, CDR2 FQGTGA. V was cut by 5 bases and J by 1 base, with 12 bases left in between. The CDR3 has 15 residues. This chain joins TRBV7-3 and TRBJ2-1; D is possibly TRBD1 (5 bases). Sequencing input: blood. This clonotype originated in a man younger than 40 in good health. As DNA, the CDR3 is TGTGCCAGCAGCCCGCAGGGCATATCCTACAATGAGCAGTTCTTC. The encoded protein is CASSPQGISYNEQFF.